The present entry profiles one T cell receptor beta chain with its context. Its antigen specificity is not known. Base quality data are lacking; no much larger clone is found one base away. TCRbeta CDR3 regions were amplified from genomic DNA by means of the immunoSEQ Assay, a bias-controlled multiplex PCR. From the authors' description of their analysis: The number of nucleated cells in each sample was estimated by amplification of reference gene primers within the assay. To quantify the absolute abundance of each unique TCRbeta CDR3 rearrangement, sequence reads were collapsed and filtered. For each sample, productive Simpson clonality was calculated by taking the square root of Simpson's diversity index across productive rearrangements. This is the immuneACCESS table as TCRdb keeps it, with only in-frame sequences that have V and J called. A part of the clones is gone; compared with another copy, unresolved V genes explain less than half, and the rest is unexplained. V, J and clone size derive from that table, while D and trimming were established from the DNA sequence. This sample holds 180,000 or so clones; around 88% were observed only once. Around 6% of the sample lies in the top ten.

These data originate in a study of blood T cell repertoires in COVID-19 (TCRdb year 2020). Describing the broader study: Samples from collaborators originated in the United States, Italy and Spain and spanned both the acute and convalescent phases of COVID-19. The prospective study material was composed of cDNA or gDNA derived from T cells, B-cell-depleted T cells, or PBMCs. The dataset comprised deeply sampled blood TCRbeta repertoires from subjects exposed to, actively infected with, or recovered from COVID-19. A freely available public database, intended as a resource for researchers studying the immune response to SARS-CoV-2, is where the repertoires were released. Samples were obtained from the ongoing ImmuneRACE study (first 160 participants) and from some 1,300 subjects provided by 6 global collaborators. Nearly every sample came with metadata listing a de-identified subject ID, COVID-19 status, age in years and sex. HLA class I and class II types, where available, came from metadata supplied by the sample provider rather than from assay-based typing.

The CDR3 spans 14 residues, from the cysteine through the phenylalanine. This entry keeps only the CDR3 DNA: 42 bases, framed from base 1. For CDR1 and CDR2, the germline V gene (reference sequence) lists LNHDA and SQIVND. V and J lose 7 bases and 0 bases, and a span of 12 bases separates them. Broader findings and caveats from the paper: Clinical and demographic metadata were provided uncurated, with the amount varying by source and participant.

In the prospective study, participants were roughly 18 to 90 years old, resided in 25 or so geographic areas of the United States, and were enrolled through a virtual design. In the prospective study, participants were assigned to cohorts based on the clinical history participants reported in a screening survey and a study questionnaire. Mobile phlebotomists in the prospective study collected whole blood, serum and a nasopharyngeal or oropharyngeal swab from every participant. Prospective study participants could optionally give additional blood draws and questionnaires over an approximately 2-month period. Before DNA extraction, blood samples from the prospective study were shipped at room temperature or frozen.

The chain is made from TRBV19 and TRBJ2-5; the D gene assignment is ambiguous. Sequenced material: PBMCs or T cells enriched from blood (not recorded which). The clonotype was recovered from a middle-aged man with acute COVID-19. The nucleotides are TGTGCCAGTAAAGCCTCAGGCCACCAAGAGACCCAGTACTTC. Its coded protein is CASKASGHQETQYF.